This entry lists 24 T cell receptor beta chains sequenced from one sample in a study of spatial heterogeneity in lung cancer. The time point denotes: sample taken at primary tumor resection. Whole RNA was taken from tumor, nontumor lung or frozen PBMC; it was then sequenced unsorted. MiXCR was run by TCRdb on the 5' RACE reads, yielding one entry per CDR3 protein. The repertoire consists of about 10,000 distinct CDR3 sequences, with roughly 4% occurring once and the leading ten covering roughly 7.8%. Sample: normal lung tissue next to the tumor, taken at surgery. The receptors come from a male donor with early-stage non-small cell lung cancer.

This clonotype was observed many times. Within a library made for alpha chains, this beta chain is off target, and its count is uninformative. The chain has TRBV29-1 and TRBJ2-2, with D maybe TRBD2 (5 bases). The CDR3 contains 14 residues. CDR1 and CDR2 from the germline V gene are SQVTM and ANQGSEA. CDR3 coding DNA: TGCACCGCGAGCGGCCTCCAGAACACCGGGGAGCTGTTTTTT. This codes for CTASGLQNTGELFF.

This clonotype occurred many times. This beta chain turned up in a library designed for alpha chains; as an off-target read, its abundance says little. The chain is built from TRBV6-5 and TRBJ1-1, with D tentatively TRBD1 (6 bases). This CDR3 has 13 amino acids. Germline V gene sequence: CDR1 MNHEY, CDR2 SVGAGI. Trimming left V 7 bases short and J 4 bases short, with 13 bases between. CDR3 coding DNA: TGTGCCAGCACCAGGACAGTCGGCACTGAAGCTTTCTTT. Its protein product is CASTRTVGTEAFF.

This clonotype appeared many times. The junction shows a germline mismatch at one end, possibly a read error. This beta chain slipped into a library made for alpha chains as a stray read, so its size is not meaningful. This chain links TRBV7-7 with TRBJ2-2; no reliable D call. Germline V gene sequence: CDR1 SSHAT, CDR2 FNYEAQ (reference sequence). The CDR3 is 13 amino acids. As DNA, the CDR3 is TGTGCTAGCAGCCTGACCAACACCGGGGAGCTGTTTTTT. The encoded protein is CASSLTNTGELFF.

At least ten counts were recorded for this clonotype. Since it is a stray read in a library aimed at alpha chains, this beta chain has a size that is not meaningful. Written as DNA, the CDR3 is TGCAGTGCCGTTAGCGGGGGGGCATCCTACGAGCAGTACTTC. Its translation is CSAVSGGASYEQYF. The chain is built from TRBV20-1 and TRBJ2-7; 11 bases align to TRBD2. The trim removed 6 bases at V and 1 base at J, leaving 5 bases unmatched. The CDR3 has 14 amino acids. CDR1 is DFQATT, CDR2 SNEGSKA, per germline (reference sequence).

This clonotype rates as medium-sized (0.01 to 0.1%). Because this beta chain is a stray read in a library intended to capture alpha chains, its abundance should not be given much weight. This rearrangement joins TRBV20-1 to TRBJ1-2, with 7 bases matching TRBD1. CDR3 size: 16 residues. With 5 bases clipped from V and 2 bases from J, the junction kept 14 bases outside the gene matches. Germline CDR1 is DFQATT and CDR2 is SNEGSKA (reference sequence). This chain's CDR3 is CSALSVGTETNYGYTF. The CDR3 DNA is TGCAGTGCTTTATCAGTTGGGACAGAAACGAACTATGGCTACACCTTC.

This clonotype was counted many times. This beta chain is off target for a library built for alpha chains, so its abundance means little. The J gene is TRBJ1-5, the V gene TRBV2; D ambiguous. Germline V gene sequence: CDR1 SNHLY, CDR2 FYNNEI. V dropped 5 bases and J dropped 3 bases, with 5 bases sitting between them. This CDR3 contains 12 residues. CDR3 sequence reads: CASSLPNQPQHF. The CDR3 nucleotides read TGTGCCAGCAGTTTACCCAATCAGCCCCAGCATTTT. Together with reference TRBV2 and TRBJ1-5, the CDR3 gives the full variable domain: EPEVTQTPSHQVTQMGQEVILRCVPISNHLYFYWYRQILGQKVEFLVSFYNNEISEKSEIFDDQFSVERPDGSNFTLKIRSTKLEDSAMYFCASSLPNQPQHFGDGTRLSIL.

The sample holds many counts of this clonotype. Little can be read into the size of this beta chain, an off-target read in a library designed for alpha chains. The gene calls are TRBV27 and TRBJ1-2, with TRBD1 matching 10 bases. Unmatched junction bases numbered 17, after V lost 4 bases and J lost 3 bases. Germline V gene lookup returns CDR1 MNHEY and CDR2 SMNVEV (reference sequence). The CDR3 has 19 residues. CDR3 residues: CASSSLSGTGEGYYYGYTF. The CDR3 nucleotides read TGTGCCAGCAGTTCACTCTCCGGGACAGGGGAAGGGTACTACTATGGCTACACCTTC.

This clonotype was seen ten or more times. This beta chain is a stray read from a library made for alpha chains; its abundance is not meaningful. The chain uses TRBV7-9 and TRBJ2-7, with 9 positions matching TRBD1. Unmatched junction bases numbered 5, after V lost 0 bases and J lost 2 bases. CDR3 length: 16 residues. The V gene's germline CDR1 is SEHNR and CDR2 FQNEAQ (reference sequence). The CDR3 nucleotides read TGTGCCAGCAGCTTAGCCGTTGGGACAGGGACCTACGAGCAGTACTTC. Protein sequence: CASSLAVGTGTYEQYF.

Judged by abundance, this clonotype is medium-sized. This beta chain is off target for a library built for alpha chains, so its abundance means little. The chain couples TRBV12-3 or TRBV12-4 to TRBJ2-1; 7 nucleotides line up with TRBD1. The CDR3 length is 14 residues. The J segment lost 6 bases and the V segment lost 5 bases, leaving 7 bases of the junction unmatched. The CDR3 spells CASSPYGTVNEQFF. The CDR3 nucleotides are TGTGCCAGCAGTCCTTACGGGACAGTCAATGAGCAGTTCTTC.

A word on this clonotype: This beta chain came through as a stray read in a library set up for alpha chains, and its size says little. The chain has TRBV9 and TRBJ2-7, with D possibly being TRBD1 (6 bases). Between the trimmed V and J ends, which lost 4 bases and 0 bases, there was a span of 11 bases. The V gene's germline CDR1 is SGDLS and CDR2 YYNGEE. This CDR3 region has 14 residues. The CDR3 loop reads CASSPWDTSYEQYF. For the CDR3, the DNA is TGTGCCAGCAGCCCCTGGGACACCTCCTACGAGCAGTACTTC.

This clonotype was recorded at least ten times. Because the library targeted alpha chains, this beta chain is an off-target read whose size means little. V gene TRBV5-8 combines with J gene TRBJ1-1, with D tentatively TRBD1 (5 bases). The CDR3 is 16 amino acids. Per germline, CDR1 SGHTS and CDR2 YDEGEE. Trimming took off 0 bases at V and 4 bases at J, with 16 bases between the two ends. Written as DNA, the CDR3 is TGTGCCAGCAGCTTGGGACAGCCTTTGAAGGGCACTGAAGCTTTCTTT. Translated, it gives CASSLGQPLKGTEAFF.

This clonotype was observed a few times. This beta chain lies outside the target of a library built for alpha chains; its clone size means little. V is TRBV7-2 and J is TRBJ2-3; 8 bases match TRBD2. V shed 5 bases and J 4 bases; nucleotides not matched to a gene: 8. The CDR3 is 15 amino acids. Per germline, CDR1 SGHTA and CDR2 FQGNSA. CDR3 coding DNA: TGTGCCAGCAGCCCAAGAGCGGGAGAATCAGATACGCAGTATTTT. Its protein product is CASSPRAGESDTQYF.

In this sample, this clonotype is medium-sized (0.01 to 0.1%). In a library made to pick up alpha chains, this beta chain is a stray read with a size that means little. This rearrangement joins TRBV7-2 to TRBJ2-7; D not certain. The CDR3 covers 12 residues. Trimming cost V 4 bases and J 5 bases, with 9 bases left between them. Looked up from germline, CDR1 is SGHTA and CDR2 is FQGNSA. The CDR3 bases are TGTGCCAGCAGCTCTGGACCTAACGAGCAGTACTTC. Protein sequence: CASSSGPNEQYF.

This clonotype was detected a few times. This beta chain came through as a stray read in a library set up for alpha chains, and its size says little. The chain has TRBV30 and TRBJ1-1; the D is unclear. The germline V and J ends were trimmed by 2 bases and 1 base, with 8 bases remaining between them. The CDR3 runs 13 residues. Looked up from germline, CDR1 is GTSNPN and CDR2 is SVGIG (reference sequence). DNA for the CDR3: TGTGCCTGGAGTCCCACCTGGAACACTGAAGCTTTCTTT. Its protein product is CAWSPTWNTEAFF.

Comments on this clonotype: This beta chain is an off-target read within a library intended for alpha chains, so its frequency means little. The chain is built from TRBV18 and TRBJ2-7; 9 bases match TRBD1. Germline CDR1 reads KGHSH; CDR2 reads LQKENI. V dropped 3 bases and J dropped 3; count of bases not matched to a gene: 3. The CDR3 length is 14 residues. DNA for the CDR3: TGTGCCAGCTCACCCGGGACAGGGATCTACGAGCAGTACTTC. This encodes CASSPGTGIYEQYF. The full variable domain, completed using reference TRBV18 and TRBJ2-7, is NAGVMQNPRHLVRRRGQEARLRCSPMKGHSHVYWYRQLPEEGLKFMVYLQKENIIDESGMPKERFSAEFPKEGPSILRIQQVVRGDSAAYFCASSPGTGIYEQYFGPGTRLTVT.

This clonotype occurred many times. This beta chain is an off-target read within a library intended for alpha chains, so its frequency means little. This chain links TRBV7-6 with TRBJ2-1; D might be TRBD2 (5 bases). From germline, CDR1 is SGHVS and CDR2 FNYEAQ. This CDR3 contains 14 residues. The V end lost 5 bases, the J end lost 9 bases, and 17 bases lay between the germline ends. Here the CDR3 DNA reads TGTGCCAGCAGCCCCTACGTGGCTAGCAGTGAGCAGTTCTTC. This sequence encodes CASSPYVASSEQFF.

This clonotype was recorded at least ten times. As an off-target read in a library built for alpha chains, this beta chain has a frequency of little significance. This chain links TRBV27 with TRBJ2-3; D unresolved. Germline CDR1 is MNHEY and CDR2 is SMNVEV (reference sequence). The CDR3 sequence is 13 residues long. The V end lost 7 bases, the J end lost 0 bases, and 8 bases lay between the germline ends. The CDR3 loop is CASTASSTDTQYF. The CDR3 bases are TGTGCCAGCACGGCCTCTAGCACAGATACGCAGTATTTT.

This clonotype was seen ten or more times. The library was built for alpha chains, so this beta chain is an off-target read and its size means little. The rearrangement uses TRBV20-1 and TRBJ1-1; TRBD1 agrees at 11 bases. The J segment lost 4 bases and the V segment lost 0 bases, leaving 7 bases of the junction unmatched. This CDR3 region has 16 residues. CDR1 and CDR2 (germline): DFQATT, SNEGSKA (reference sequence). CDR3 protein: CSARDRLGTGGTEAFF. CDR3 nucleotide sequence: TGCAGTGCTAGAGATCGTTTGGGGACAGGGGGCACTGAAGCTTTCTTT.

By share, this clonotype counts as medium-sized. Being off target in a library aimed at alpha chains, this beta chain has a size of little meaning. As DNA, the CDR3 is TGTGCCAGCAGCCACGGAAGGGAATCCCTCCACTTT. Protein product: CASSHGRESLHF. The chain is built from TRBV28 and TRBJ1-6; D is unresolved. Germline V CDR1 and CDR2: MDHEN, SYDVKM. CDR3 length: 12 amino acids. V shed 6 bases and J shed 14 bases, with 14 bases lying between them.

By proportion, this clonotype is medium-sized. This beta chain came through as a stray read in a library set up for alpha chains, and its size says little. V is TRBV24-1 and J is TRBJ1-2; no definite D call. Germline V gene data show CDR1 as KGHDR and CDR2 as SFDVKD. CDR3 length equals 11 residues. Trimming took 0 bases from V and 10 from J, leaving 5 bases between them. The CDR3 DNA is TGTGCCACCAGTGATTTGAAGGCCTACACCTTC. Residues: CATSDLKAYTF.

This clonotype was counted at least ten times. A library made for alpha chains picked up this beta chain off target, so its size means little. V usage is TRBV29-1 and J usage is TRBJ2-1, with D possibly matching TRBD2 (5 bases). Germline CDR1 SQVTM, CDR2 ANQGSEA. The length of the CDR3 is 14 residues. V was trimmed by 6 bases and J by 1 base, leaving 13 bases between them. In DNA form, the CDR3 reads TGCAGCGTCTCCGAGGGCAGATCCTACAATGAGCAGTTCTTC. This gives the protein CSVSEGRSYNEQFF.

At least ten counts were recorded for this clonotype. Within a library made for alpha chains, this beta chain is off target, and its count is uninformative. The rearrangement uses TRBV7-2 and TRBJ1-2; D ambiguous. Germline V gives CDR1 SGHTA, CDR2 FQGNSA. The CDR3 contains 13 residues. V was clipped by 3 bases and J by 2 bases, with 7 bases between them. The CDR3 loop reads CASSFQANYGYTF. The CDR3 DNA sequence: TGTGCCAGCAGCTTCCAGGCGAACTATGGCTACACCTTC.

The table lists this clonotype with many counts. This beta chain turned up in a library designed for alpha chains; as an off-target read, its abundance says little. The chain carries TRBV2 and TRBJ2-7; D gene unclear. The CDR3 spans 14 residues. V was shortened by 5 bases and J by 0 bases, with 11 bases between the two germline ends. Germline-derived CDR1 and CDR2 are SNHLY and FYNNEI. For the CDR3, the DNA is TGTGCCAGCAGTCGATCTAGGAGCTCCTACGAGCAGTACTTC. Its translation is CASSRSRSSYEQYF. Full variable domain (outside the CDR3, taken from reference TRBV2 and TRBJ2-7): EPEVTQTPSHQVTQMGQEVILRCVPISNHLYFYWYRQILGQKVEFLVSFYNNEISEKSEIFDDQFSVERPDGSNFTLKIRSTKLEDSAMYFCASSRSRSSYEQYFGPGTRLTVT.

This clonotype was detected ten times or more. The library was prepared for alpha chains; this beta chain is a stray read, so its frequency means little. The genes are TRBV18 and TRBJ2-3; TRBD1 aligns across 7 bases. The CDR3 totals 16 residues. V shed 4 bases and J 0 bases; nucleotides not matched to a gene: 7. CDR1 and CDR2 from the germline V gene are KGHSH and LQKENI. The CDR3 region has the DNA TGTGCCAGCTCACTCGCCGGGACAGCTAGCACAGATACGCAGTATTTT. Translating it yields CASSLAGTASTDTQYF.